The T cell receptor beta chain under discussion was sequenced for a study of T cell repertoires in cytomegalovirus infection. For the study at large: Evidence of both CMV infection and a matching HLA type came from public TCR beta signatures. Study conclusions and caveats: Dominating the ex vivo response were TCR beta clonotypes that were CMV-specific and HLA-C-restricted.

TCRdb re-called the reads through MiXCR, storing one row per CDR3 protein. The top ten clones hold about 20% of a sample with roughly 730,000 distinct CDR3 sequences, around 31% of them seen once. V lost 5 bases, J lost 1 base, and 16 bases lay in between. CDR1 and CDR2 from the germline V gene are LNHDA and SQIVND (reference sequence). This CDR3 has 16 residues. For this clonotype: Its antigen is as yet unknown.

The source of this sequence is a human donor in good health (CMV status not recorded). Some clones in this sample may be carry-over from other donors' samples. Sample: cultured PBMCs, taken from culture after CMV antigen stimulation. The gene calls are TRBV19 and TRBJ2-3, with no clear D. This CDR3 reads CASSQAEQRRTDTQYF. CDR3 bases: TGTGCCAGTAGTCAAGCCGAACAGAGACGCACAGATACGCAGTATTTT.